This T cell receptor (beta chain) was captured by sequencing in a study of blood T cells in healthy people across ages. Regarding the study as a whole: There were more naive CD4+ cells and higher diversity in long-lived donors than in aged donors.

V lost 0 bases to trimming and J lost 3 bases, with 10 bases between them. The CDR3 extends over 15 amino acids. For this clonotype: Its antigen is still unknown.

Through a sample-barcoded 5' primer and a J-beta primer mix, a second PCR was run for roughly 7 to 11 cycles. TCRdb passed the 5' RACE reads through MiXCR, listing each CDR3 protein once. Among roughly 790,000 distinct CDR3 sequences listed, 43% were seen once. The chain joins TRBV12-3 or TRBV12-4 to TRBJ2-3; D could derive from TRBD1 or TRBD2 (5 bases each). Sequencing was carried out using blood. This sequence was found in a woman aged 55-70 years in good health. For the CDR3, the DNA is TGTGCCAGCAGTTTAGCGAATGGGGGAACAGATACGCAGTATTTT. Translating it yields CASSLANGGTDTQYF.